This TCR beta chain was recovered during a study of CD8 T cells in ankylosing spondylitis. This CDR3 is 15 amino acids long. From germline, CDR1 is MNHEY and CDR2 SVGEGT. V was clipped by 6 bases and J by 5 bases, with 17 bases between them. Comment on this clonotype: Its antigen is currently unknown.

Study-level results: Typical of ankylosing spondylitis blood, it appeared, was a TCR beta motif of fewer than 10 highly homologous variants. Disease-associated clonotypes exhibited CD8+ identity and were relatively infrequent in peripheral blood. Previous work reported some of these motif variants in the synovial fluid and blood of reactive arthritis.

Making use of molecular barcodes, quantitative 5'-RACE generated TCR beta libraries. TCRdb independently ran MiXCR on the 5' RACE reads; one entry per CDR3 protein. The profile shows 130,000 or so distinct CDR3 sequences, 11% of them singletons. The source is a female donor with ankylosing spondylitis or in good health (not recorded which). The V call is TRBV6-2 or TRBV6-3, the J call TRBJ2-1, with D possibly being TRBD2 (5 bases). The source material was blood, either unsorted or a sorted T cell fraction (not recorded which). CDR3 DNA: TGTGCCAGCAGCCGGGATGCAAGTCGGAACAATGAGCAGTTCTTC. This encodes CASSRDASRNNEQFF.